The 2 T cell receptor beta chains below all came from one sample that was sequenced in a study of blood T cell repertoires in COVID-19. This table comes from immunoSEQ multiplex PCR, and its TCRdb copy is limited to in-frame clones, with some not included. The sample carries 200,000 to 250,000 clones, 75% to 85% recorded once. Sequences were obtained from peripheral blood. Receptor source: a man aged 50-59 years with active or convalescent COVID-19.

This clone was counted between two and nine times. This chain uses TRBV7-2 with TRBJ2-7; the D gene is possibly TRBD2 (6 bases). Trimming removed 5 bases from V and 2 bases from J, with 16 bases in between. The CDR3 extends over 15 amino acids. Germline CDR1 SGHTA, CDR2 FQGNSA. CDR3 DNA sequence: TGTGCCAGCAGCATTGCTAGCGTACCCACCTACGAGCAGTACTTC. Translating it yields CASSIASVPTYEQYF.

The J gene is TRBJ2-1, the V gene TRBV28, with 9 bases lining up with TRBD2. Germline V CDR1 and CDR2: MDHEN, SYDVKM. V shed 3 bases, J shed 14 bases, and the junction held 14 bases outside the gene matches. The CDR3 runs to 15 residues. CDR3 in amino acids: CASSLRLAAQRAEFF. For the CDR3, the DNA is TGTGCCAGCAGTTTGAGACTAGCGGCTCAGCGCGCCGAGTTCTTC.